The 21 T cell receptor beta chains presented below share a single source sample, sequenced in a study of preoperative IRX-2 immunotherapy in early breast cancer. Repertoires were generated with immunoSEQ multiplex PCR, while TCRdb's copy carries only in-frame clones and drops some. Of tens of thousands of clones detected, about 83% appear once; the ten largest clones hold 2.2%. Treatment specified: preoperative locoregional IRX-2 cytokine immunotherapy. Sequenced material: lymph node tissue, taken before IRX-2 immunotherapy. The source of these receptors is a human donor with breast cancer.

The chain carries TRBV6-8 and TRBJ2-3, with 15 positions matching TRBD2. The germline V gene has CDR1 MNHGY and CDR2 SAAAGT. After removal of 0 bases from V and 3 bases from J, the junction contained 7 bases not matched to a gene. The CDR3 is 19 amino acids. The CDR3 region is CASSYSGLAGGLGTDTQYF. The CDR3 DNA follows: TGTGCCAGCAGTTACTCGGGACTAGCGGGGGGCCTCGGTACAGATACGCAGTATTTT.

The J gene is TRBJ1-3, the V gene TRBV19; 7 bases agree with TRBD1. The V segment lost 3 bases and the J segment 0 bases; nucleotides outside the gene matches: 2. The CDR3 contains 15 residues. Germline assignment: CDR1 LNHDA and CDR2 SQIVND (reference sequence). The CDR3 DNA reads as TGTGCCAGTAGTATTGGACAGGTCTCTGGAAACACCATATATTTT. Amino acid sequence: CASSIGQVSGNTIYF.

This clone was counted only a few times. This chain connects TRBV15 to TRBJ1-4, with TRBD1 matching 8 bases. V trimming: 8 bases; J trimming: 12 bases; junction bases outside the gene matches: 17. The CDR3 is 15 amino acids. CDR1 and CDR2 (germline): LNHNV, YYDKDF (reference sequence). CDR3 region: CATLRPGQVRGELFF. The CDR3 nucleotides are TGTGCCACCCTTAGACCGGGACAGGTTCGAGGGGAACTGTTTTTT. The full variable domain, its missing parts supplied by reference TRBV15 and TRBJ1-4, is DAMVIQNPRYQVTQFGKPVTLSCSQTLNHNVMYWYQQKSSQAPKLLFHYYDKDFNNEADTPDNFQSRRPNTSFCFLDIRSPGLGDTAMYLCATLRPGQVRGELFFGSGTQLSVL.

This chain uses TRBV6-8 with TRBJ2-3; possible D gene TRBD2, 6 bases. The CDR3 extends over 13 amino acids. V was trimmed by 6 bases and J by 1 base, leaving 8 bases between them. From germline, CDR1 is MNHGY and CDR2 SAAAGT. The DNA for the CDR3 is TGTGCCAGCAGGGAGGGCGGCACAGATACGCAGTATTTT. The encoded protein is CASREGGTDTQYF.

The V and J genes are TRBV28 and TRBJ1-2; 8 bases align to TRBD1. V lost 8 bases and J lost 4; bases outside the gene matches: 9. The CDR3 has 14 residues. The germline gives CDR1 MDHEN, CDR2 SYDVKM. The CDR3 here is CASDGQGSAYGYTF. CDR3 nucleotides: TGTGCCAGCGACGGACAGGGCAGCGCCTATGGCTACACCTTC.

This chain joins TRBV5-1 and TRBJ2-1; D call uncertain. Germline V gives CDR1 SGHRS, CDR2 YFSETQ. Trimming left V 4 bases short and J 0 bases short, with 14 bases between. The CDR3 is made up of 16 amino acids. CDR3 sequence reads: CASSTTGLSSYNEQFF. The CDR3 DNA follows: TGCGCCAGCAGCACAACCGGGCTTAGCTCCTACAATGAGCAGTTCTTC.

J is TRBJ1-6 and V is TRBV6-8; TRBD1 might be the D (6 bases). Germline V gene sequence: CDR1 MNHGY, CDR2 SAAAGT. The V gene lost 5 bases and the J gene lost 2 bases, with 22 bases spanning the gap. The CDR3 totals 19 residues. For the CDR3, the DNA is TGTGCCAGCAGTGGCTCACCTTTACAGGGATCGACCTATAATTCACCCCTCCACTTT. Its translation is CASSGSPLQGSTYNSPLHF.

This CDR3 reads CSVEAGARGYTF. As DNA, the CDR3 is TGCAGCGTTGAAGCAGGGGCGAGGGGCTACACCTTC. The gene calls are TRBV29-1 and TRBJ1-2; TRBD1 might be the D (6 bases). The germline CDR1 and CDR2 sequences are SQVTM and ANQGSEA. This CDR3 spans 12 amino acids. Between the trimmed V and J ends, which lost 1 base and 8 bases, there was a span of 11 bases.

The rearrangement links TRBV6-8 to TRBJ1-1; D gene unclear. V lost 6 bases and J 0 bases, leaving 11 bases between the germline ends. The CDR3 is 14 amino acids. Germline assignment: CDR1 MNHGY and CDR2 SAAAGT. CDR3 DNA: TGTGCCAGCAGCAATGACGGAATGAACACTGAAGCTTTCTTT. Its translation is CASSNDGMNTEAFF.

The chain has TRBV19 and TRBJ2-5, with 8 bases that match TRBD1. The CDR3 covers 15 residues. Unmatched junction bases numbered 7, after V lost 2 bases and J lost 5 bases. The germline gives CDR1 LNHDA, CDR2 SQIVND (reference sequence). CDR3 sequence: CASSIRTGNGETQYF. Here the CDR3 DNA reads TGTGCCAGTAGTATACGGACAGGGAATGGTGAGACCCAGTACTTC.

This CDR3 is CASRLDGGNTEAFF. The CDR3 DNA sequence: TGTGCCAGCAGATTGGACGGCGGGAACACTGAAGCTTTCTTT. The chain carries TRBV6-8 and TRBJ1-1; no firm D call. This CDR3 has 14 amino acids. Trimming stripped 6 bases from V and 1 base from J, with 12 bases between. Germline V gives CDR1 MNHGY, CDR2 SAAAGT.

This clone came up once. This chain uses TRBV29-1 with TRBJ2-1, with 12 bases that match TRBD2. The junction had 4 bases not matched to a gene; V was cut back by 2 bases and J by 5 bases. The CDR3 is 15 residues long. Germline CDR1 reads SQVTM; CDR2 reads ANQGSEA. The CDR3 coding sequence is TGCAGCGTTGAACAGCCTAGCGGGGGGGACAATGAGCAGTTCTTC. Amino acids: CSVEQPSGGDNEQFF.

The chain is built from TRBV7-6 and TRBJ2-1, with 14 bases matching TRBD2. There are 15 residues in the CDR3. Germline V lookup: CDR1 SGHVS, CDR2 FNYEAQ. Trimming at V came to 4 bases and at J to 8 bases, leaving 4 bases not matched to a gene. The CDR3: CASSSGLAGGYEQFF. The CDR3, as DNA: TGTGCCAGCAGCTCCGGACTAGCGGGGGGATATGAGCAGTTCTTC. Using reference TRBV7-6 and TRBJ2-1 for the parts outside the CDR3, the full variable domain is GAGVSQSPRYKVTKRGQDVALRCDPISGHVSLYWYRQALGQGPEFLTYFNYEAQQDKSGLPNDRFSAERPEGSISTLTIQRTEQRDSAMYRCASSSGLAGGYEQFFGPGTRLTVL.

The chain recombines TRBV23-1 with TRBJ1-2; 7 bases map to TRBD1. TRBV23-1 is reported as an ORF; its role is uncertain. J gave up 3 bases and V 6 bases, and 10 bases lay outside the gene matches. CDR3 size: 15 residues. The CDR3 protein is CASSQPDRVHYGYTF. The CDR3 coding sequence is TGCGCCAGCAGCCAGCCAGACAGGGTTCACTATGGCTACACCTTC.

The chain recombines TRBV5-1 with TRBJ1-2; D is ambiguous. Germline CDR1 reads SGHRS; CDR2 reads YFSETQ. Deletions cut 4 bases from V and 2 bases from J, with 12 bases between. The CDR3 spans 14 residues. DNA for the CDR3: TGCGCCAGCAGCGGGGAGGTAAAAAACTATGGCTACACCTTC. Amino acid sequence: CASSGEVKNYGYTF.

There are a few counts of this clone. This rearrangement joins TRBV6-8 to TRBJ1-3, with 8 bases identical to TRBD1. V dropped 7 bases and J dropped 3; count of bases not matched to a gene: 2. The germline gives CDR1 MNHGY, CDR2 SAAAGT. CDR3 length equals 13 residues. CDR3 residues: CASTGTGGNTIYF. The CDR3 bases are TGTGCCAGCACCGGGACAGGTGGAAACACCATATATTTT.

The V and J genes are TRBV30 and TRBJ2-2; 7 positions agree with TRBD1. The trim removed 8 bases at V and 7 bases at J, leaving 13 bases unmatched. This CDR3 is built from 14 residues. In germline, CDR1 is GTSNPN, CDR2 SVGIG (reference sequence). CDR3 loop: CARGEGGGVGELFF. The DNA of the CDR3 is TGTGCCCGTGGAGAAGGGGGCGGTGTCGGGGAGCTGTTTTTT.

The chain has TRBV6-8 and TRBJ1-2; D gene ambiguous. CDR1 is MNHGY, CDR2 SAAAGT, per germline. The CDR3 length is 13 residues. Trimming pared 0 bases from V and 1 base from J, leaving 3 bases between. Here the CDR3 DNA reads TGTGCCAGCAGTTACTCCTTTAACTATGGCTACACCTTC. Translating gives CASSYSFNYGYTF.

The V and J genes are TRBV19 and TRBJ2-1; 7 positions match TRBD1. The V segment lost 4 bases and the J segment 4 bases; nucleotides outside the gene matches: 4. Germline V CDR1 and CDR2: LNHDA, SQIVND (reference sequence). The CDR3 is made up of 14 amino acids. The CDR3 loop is CASSTGTEYNEQFF. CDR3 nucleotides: TGTGCCAGTAGTACCGGGACAGAATACAATGAGCAGTTCTTC. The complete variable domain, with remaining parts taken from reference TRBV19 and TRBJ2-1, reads DGGITQSPKYLFRKEGQNVTLSCEQNLNHDAMYWYRQDPGQGLRLIYYSQIVNDFQKGDIAEGYSVSREKKESFPLTVTSAQKNPTAFYLCASSTGTEYNEQFFGPGTRLTVL.

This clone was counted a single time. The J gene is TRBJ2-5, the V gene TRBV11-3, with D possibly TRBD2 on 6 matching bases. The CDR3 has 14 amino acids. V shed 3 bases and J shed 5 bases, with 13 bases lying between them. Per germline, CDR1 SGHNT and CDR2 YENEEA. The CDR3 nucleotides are TGTGCCAGCAGCTTCGGGGGATGGGGCGAGACCCAGTACTTC. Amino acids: CASSFGGWGETQYF.

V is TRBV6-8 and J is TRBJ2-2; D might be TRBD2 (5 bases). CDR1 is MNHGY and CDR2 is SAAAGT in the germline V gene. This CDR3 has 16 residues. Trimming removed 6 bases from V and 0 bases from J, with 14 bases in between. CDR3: CASRRPRGSNTGELFF. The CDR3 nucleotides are TGTGCCAGCAGACGCCCCCGGGGTTCGAACACCGGGGAGCTGTTTTTT.